This TCR beta chain was sequenced for a study of breast tumors, draining lymph nodes, adjacent tissues. Whole-study results and caveats: Tumors had less TCR diversity than lymph nodes, more than nontumor tissue. Findings are consistent with lymph node origin and intratumoral expansion of most tumor T cells. Luminal-like breast cancer showed significantly greater tumor-nontumor repertoire similarity than basal-like breast cancer did.

Using its own MiXCR run on the multiplex PCR reads, TCRdb lists one record per CDR3 protein. The sample includes around 290,000 distinct CDR3 sequences, 30% of them seen just once. Many counts were recorded for this clonotype. What it recognizes is unknown. The CDR3 sequence is 14 residues long. Trimming removed 4 bases at V and 5 bases at J, with 14 bases between. From germline, CDR1 is LNHDA and CDR2 SQIVND (reference sequence). Breast cancer patients provided tissue from their axillary draining lymph nodes. This TCR came from a female donor with breast cancer. Some clones in this sample may be carry-over from other donors' samples. V and J are TRBV19 and TRBJ2-5; weak D call: TRBD1 (5 bases). The sequencing sample was made of axillary lymph node tissue. In DNA form, the CDR3 reads TGTGCCAGTAGTACCGCAGGGATCTGGGAGACCCAGTACTTC. Translation: CASSTAGIWETQYF.